Listed below are T cell receptor beta chains from one sample, sequenced in a study of blood T cell repertoires in COVID-19. Repertoires were generated with immunoSEQ multiplex PCR, while TCRdb's copy carries only in-frame clones and drops some. Here the sample spans under 250,000 clones, approximately 84% being singletons. The sequencing sample was made of peripheral blood. The receptor source for this set is a woman between 45 and 60 years old with active or convalescent COVID-19. The CDR3 runs from the conserved cysteine through the conserved F or W. The D gene is left open where the match is weak. Clone sizes are given selectively: once, few, many, or a class where the clone is expanded.

D,V,size,J,CDR3,DNA
NA,TRBV24-1,NA,TRBJ1-3,CATSDPSSRNTIYF,TGTGCCACCAGTGACCCATCCAGTCGAAACACCATATATTTT
NA,TRBV18,NA,TRBJ1-5,CASSPTTEDSNQPQHF,TGTGCCAGCTCACCCACGACAGAAGATAGTAATCAGCCCCAGCATTTT
NA,TRBV7-3,NA,TRBJ2-6,CASSPGRANVLTF,TGTGCCAGCAGCCCGGGAAGGGCCAACGTCCTGACTTTC
TRBD2,TRBV7-9,once,TRBJ2-2,CASSLAAGGQNTGELFF,TGTGCCAGCAGCTTAGCAGCGGGGGGACAGAACACCGGGGAGCTGTTTTTT
NA,TRBV5-1,NA,TRBJ1-1,CASSLVGGNTEAFF,TGCGCCAGCAGCTTGGTCGGGGGAAACACTGAAGCTTTCTTT
NA,TRBV29-1,NA,TRBJ1-1,CSTERGSARTEAFF,TGCAGCACTGAACGGGGGTCTGCGAGAACTGAAGCTTTCTTT
NA,TRBV7-2,once,TRBJ2-5,CASSFDQGIETQYF,TGTGCCAGCAGCTTTGACCAGGGGATAGAGACCCAGTACTTC
NA,TRBV18,NA,TRBJ1-4,CASSPRPGDEKLFF,TGTGCCAGCTCACCCCGGCCAGGGGATGAAAAACTGTTTTTT
TRBD2,TRBV7-3,NA,TRBJ2-1,CASSFESGRSGEQFF,TGTGCCAGCAGCTTTGAGAGCGGGAGGTCCGGTGAGCAGTTCTTC
NA,TRBV5-1,few,TRBJ1-6,CASSEGGARASPLHF,TGCGCCAGCAGCGAAGGAGGGGCGCGGGCTTCACCCCTCCACTTT
NA,TRBV6-1,few,TRBJ2-7,CASSEAPATYYEQYF,TGTGCCAGCAGTGAAGCTCCCGCGACTTACTACGAGCAGTACTTC
TRBD1,TRBV4-2,NA,TRBJ1-6,CASSQEGTGDSPLHF,TGTGCCAGCAGCCAAGAAGGCACAGGGGATTCACCCCTCCACTTT
NA,TRBV14,NA,TRBJ2-7,CASSQRISYEQYF,TGTGCCAGCAGCCAGCGAATCTCCTACGAGCAGTACTTC
NA,TRBV10-1,once,TRBJ2-7,CASSEVAGDAYEQYF,TGCGCCAGCAGTGAGGTGGCAGGGGATGCCTACGAGCAGTACTTC
NA,TRBV11-2,NA,TRBJ2-1,CASSLAAGLNNEQFF,TGTGCCAGCAGCTTAGCAGCGGGCCTTAACAATGAGCAGTTCTTC
TRBD1,TRBV6-4,NA,TRBJ2-1,CASSDGTGSYNEQFF,TGTGCCAGCAGTGACGGGACAGGATCCTACAATGAGCAGTTCTTC
NA,TRBV5-1,NA,TRBJ2-7,CASSSVSYEQYF,TGCGCCAGCAGCTCCGTCTCCTACGAGCAGTACTTC
TRBD2,TRBV18,NA,TRBJ2-2,CASSALSGRNTGELFF,TGTGCCAGCTCAGCTCTTAGCGGGAGGAACACCGGGGAGCTGTTTTTT
NA,TRBV3-1/TRBV3-2,NA,TRBJ2-1,CASGLAGGSAYNEQFF,TGTGCCAGCGGCCTGGCGGGCGGGTCCGCCTACAATGAGCAGTTCTTC
NA,TRBV7-9,once,TRBJ2-2,CASSLTGTIPGELFF,TGTGCCAGCAGCTTAACAGGGACGATCCCCGGGGAGCTGTTTTTT
NA,TRBV12-5,NA,TRBJ2-1,CASGSGLRQFF,TGTGCTAGTGGTTCGGGACTTAGGCAGTTCTTC
TRBD1,TRBV5-4,NA,TRBJ1-1,CASSRNGQGNTEAFF,TGTGCCAGCAGCAGAAACGGACAGGGGAACACTGAAGCTTTCTTT
TRBD1,TRBV27,NA,TRBJ2-1,CASSFPTGTGGNEQFF,TGTGCCAGCAGTTTTCCCACCGGGACAGGGGGCAATGAGCAGTTCTTC
TRBD2,TRBV19,NA,TRBJ2-2,CASSMRLAGRNTGELFF,TGTGCCAGTAGTATGCGGCTAGCGGGGAGAAACACCGGGGAGCTGTTTTTT
NA,TRBV29-1,NA,TRBJ1-2,CSVEDGRDGYTF,TGCAGCGTTGAAGACGGCAGGGATGGCTACACCTTC
NA,TRBV5-6,once,TRBJ1-3,CASSRTVSGNTIYF,TGTGCCAGCAGCCGGACAGTCTCTGGAAACACCATATATTTT
NA,TRBV28,NA,TRBJ1-1,CASREDTEAFF,TGTGCCAGCAGGGAGGACACTGAAGCTTTCTTT
NA,TRBV2,NA,TRBJ2-5,CASSEPTSYQETQYF,TGTGCCAGCAGTGAACCCACTAGTTATCAAGAGACCCAGTACTTC
NA,TRBV5-1,NA,TRBJ1-6,CASSLSISDSPLHF,TGCGCCAGCAGCTTGTCCATTTCAGATTCACCCCTCCACTTT
NA,TRBV28,NA,TRBJ1-4,CASSLFPAGIDEKLFF,TGTGCCAGCAGTTTATTCCCGGCAGGGATCGATGAAAAACTGTTTTTT
TRBD1,TRBV5-6,NA,TRBJ1-2,CASRGQGDLTGYGYTF,TGTGCCAGCAGAGGACAGGGGGACCTCACGGGCTATGGCTACACCTTC
TRBD1,TRBV5-6,NA,TRBJ1-1,CASRSRTGSTEAFF,TGTGCCAGCAGGAGCCGGACAGGTTCGACTGAAGCTTTCTTT
TRBD1,TRBV5-4,few,TRBJ1-2,CASSTGQGNYGYTF,TGTGCCAGCAGCACTGGACAGGGGAACTATGGCTACACCTTC
NA,TRBV5-4,NA,TRBJ2-3,CASSREALFTDTQYF,TGTGCCAGCAGCAGGGAGGCGTTATTCACAGATACGCAGTATTTT
TRBD2,TRBV6-1,NA,TRBJ2-7,CASSDRLAASDEQYF,TGTGCCAGCAGTGATAGACTAGCGGCGTCGGACGAGCAGTACTTC
NA,TRBV18,NA,TRBJ1-3,CASSPGPGGGNTIYF,TGTGCCAGCTCACCAGGACCGGGGGGCGGAAACACCATATATTTT
TRBD1,TRBV7-8,NA,TRBJ1-1,CASSLDPQGALVAFF,TGTGCCAGCAGCTTAGATCCTCAGGGGGCCCTGGTGGCTTTCTTT
NA,TRBV21-1,NA,TRBJ1-5,CASREKQGFQPQHF,TGTGCCAGCAGGGAGAAACAGGGATTTCAGCCCCAGCATTTT
NA,TRBV19,NA,TRBJ1-5,CASSIEAGNSNQPQHF,TGTGCCAGTAGTATAGAAGCAGGGAATAGCAATCAGCCCCAGCATTTT
NA,TRBV6-6,NA,TRBJ2-3,CASSPSTDTQYF,TGTGCCAGCAGCCCTAGCACAGATACGCAGTATTTT
NA,TRBV10-3,NA,TRBJ2-1,CAIAPGDSYNEQFF,TGTGCCATCGCCCCGGGGGACTCCTACAATGAGCAGTTCTTC
NA,TRBV14,NA,TRBJ1-1,CASSRWLNTEAFF,TGTGCCAGCAGCCGATGGCTGAACACTGAAGCTTTCTTT
TRBD2,TRBV7-8,NA,TRBJ2-3,CASSLASGGLYTDTQYF,TGTGCCAGCAGCTTAGCTAGCGGGGGCTTATACACAGATACGCAGTATTTT
NA,TRBV2,once,TRBJ2-5,CASRGAFFRETQYF,TGTGCCAGCAGGGGGGCATTCTTTCGAGAGACCCAGTACTTC
NA,TRBV2,NA,TRBJ2-7,CASSVKGKEQYF,TGTGCCAGCAGTGTAAAGGGGAAAGAGCAGTACTTC
NA,TRBV19,NA,TRBJ1-1,CASSSGGLGVAEAFF,TGTGCCAGTAGTTCCGGTGGACTAGGGGTCGCTGAAGCTTTCTTT
NA,TRBV7-9,NA,TRBJ1-5,CASSLDRADQPQHF,TGTGCCAGCAGCTTAGACAGGGCTGATCAGCCCCAGCATTTT
NA,TRBV7-6,NA,TRBJ2-5,CASSTSETQYF,TGTGCCAGCAGCACTAGTGAGACCCAGTACTTC
TRBD1,TRBV7-2,NA,TRBJ1-5,CASTPGTGGQPQHF,TGTGCCAGCACCCCCGGGACAGGGGGTCAGCCCCAGCATTTT
NA,TRBV5-4,NA,TRBJ1-1,CASSLATGNTEAFF,TGTGCCAGCAGCTTGGCAACCGGTAACACTGAAGCTTTCTTT
NA,TRBV21-1,NA,TRBJ1-2,CASSKPRGGFYGYTF,TGTGCCAGCAGCAAACCCAGGGGAGGGTTCTATGGCTACACCTTC
NA,TRBV29-1,once,TRBJ2-2,CSTRGGSNTGELFF,TGCAGCACCAGAGGGGGTTCGAACACCGGGGAGCTGTTTTTT
NA,TRBV4-2,NA,TRBJ1-1,CASSQGVGDRNTEAFF,TGTGCCAGCAGCCAAGGTGTGGGAGACCGGAACACTGAAGCTTTCTTT
TRBD1,TRBV6-5,few,TRBJ1-2,CASSYPGQDYGYTF,TGTGCCAGCAGTTACCCCGGACAGGACTATGGCTACACCTTC
TRBD1,TRBV3-1/TRBV3-2,NA,TRBJ1-1,CASSQGQGIGAFF,TGTGCCAGCAGCCAAGGACAGGGAATTGGGGCTTTCTTT
NA,TRBV5-1,NA,TRBJ2-3,CASSPGTSTDTQYF,TGCGCCAGCAGCCCGGGGACTAGCACAGATACGCAGTATTTT
NA,TRBV21-1,NA,TRBJ1-6,CASSKGLRGLAAGNSPLHF,TGTGCCAGCAGCAAGGGATTAAGGGGCTTAGCAGCAGGAAATTCACCCCTCCACTTT
NA,TRBV5-1,NA,TRBJ2-3,CASSFPLGSGSTDTQYF,TGCGCCAGCAGCTTTCCGCTTGGGAGCGGGAGCACAGATACGCAGTATTTT
NA,TRBV19,NA,TRBJ1-4,CASTRGGNLEKLFF,TGTGCCAGTACTCGGGGGGGTAACCTTGAAAAACTGTTTTTT